A single T cell receptor beta chain is shown here with its context. What it binds is unknown. Profiling relied on immunoSEQ multiplex PCR, and the TCRdb table lists in-frame clones only, not all of them. The sample holds about 87,000 clones, around nine tenths seen once. Germline V gives CDR1 MNHEY, CDR2 SVGAGI. V lost 5 bases to trimming and J lost 2 bases; unmatched junction nucleotides: 5. CDR3 size: 15 residues. The sample originates from a study of radiotherapy plus CTLA-4 blockade in lung cancer. On the study more broadly: Among enrolled patients, over 15% responded and around 30% achieved disease control. Study conclusions and caveats: In blood, tumor-derived TCR clones expanded after radiotherapy plus ipilimumab. How blood T cell clones changed early, along with interferon-beta, reportedly forecast response best.

Material: peripheral blood, obtained from a patient treated with radiotherapy plus ipilimumab. The sequence came from a human donor with non-small cell lung cancer that progressed on radiotherapy plus ipilimumab. The rearrangement links TRBV6-5 to TRBJ2-7; the match to TRBD2 covers 11 bases. This CDR3 is CASSPLAGGTYEQYF. As DNA, the CDR3 is TGTGCCAGCAGTCCCCTAGCGGGGGGTACCTACGAGCAGTACTTC.